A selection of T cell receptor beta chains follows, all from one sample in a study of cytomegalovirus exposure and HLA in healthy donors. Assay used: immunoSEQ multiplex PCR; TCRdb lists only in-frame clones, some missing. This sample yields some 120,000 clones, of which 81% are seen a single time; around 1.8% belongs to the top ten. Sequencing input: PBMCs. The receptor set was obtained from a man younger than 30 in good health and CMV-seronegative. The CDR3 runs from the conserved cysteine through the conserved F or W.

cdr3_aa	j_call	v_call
CASSLGVQRGVGETQYF	TRBJ2-5	TRBV11-2
CAISESAGGCVAFF	TRBJ1-1	TRBV10-3
CASSAGHQNTEAFF	TRBJ1-1	TRBV6-1
CASRQGTLNTEAFF	TRBJ1-1	TRBV7-3
CASSFLAGGTDTQYF	TRBJ2-3	TRBV11-2
CASSASTSGDYSTDTQYF	TRBJ2-3	TRBV25-1
CASSPDQTGYEQYF	TRBJ2-7	TRBV4-1
CASSPGTRNTGELFF	TRBJ2-2	TRBV5-1
CASSQGGQGVGDGYTF	TRBJ1-2	TRBV4-2
CASSLSRVKDTQYF	TRBJ2-3	TRBV7-2
CASSRPRTGERREANYGYTF	TRBJ1-2	TRBV7-8
CASSSLAEHYEQYF	TRBJ2-7	TRBV13
CASGSNQPQHF	TRBJ1-5	TRBV28
CASSPGTRDINTEAFF	TRBJ1-1	TRBV13
CASSLRGAGGQDTQYF	TRBJ2-3	TRBV11-3
CASSLGEWKDTQYF	TRBJ2-3	TRBV5-5
CASSDSNGGGEQYF	TRBJ2-7	TRBV6-1
CASSPLQGHYGYTF	TRBJ1-2	TRBV7-8
CASGGPRTGDGEQYF	TRBJ2-7	TRBV6-5
CASYRTGGPAYEQYF	TRBJ2-7	TRBV18
CASTRASGLKPSSYNEQFF	TRBJ2-1	TRBV23-1
CASSFYGANEKLFF	TRBJ1-4	TRBV5-4
CASLRSGGYGYTF	TRBJ1-2	TRBV19
CASSYTGGGYEQYF	.	TRBV5-1
CASSPRVADTQYF	TRBJ2-3	TRBV18
CASSSDSYEQYF	TRBJ2-7	TRBV11-2
CASGKPRTVNTEAFF	TRBJ1-1	TRBV28
CASSPRDRDRGFYTF	TRBJ1-2	TRBV4-1
CASSLASQTFNYGYTF	TRBJ1-2	TRBV5-1
CASSISLVTGTSGSDTQYF	TRBJ2-3	TRBV19
CASTTMAGKNSGNTIYF	TRBJ1-3	TRBV18
CASSELGGGTDTQYF	TRBJ2-3	TRBV25-1
CASSIYRGRNSYEQYF	TRBJ2-7	TRBV2
CASSMGGSTEAFF	TRBJ1-1	TRBV19
CASSSNRGNTHEQYF	TRBJ2-7	TRBV21-1
CSARRSETQYF	TRBJ2-5	TRBV20-1
CASSPPGVGHEQYF	TRBJ2-7	TRBV19
CASRGQVARNTEAFF	TRBJ1-1	TRBV6-1
CASSSTTGNYEQYF	TRBJ2-7	TRBV7-8
CASSEERTVMNTEAFF	TRBJ1-1	TRBV6-1
CASSFQTSGEYNEQFF	TRBJ2-1	TRBV7-6
CASSSRTTTYEQYF	TRBJ2-7	TRBV13
CASSLRQGTGELFF	TRBJ2-2	TRBV6-5
CASSLGQGKNTEAFF	TRBJ1-1	TRBV14
CASSSLRGLTDTQYF	TRBJ2-3	TRBV10-2
CASSLDRGGNSPLHF	TRBJ1-6	TRBV6-5
CASSPKSYNEQFF	TRBJ2-1	TRBV5-1
CASSSSRGSGYEQYF	TRBJ2-7	TRBV9
CASRVTGGYGYTF	TRBJ1-2	TRBV6-5
CASSLDLAANTGELFF	TRBJ2-2	TRBV11-3
CASSPPSGRETQYF	TRBJ2-5	TRBV7-9
CASRAQPGTSGATDTQYF	TRBJ2-3	TRBV5-1
CASSVWRGGRNEQFF	TRBJ2-1	TRBV9
CASSQVRGTQYF	TRBJ2-5	TRBV4-1
CASSVRQSSYNSPLHF	TRBJ1-6	TRBV5-1
CASSIRRGTGGGSNEQFF	TRBJ2-1	TRBV19
CASSLVGSRSTGELFF	TRBJ2-2	TRBV7-6
CASSVRTSGTEAFF	TRBJ1-1	TRBV27
CASSQVGGTSGADTQYF	TRBJ2-3	TRBV4-2
CASSSKGQNTEAFF	TRBJ1-1	TRBV6-6